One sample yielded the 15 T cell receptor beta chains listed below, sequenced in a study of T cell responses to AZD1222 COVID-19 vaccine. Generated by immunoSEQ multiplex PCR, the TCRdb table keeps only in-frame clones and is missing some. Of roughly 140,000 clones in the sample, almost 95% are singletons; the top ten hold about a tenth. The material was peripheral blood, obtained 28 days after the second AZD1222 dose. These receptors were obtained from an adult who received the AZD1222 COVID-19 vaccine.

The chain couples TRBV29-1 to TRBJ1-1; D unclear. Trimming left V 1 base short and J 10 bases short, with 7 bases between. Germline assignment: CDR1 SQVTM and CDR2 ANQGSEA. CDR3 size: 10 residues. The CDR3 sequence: CSVEAQRAFF. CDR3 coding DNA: TGCAGCGTTGAAGCCCAGAGAGCTTTCTTT.

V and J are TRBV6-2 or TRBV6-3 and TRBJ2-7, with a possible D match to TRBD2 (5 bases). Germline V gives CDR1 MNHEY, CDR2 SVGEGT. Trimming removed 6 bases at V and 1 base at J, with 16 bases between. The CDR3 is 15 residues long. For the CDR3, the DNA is TGTGCCAGCAGCGATAAAGGACGGGGTTCCTACGAGCAGTACGTC. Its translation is CASSDKGRGSYEQYV.

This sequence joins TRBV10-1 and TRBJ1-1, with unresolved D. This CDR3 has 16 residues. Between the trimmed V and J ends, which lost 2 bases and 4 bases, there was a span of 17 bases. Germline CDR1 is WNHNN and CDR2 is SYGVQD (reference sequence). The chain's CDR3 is CASSENVRTCGTEAFF. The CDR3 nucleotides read TGCGCCAGCAGTGAGAACGTTAGGACTTGTGGCACTGAAGCTTTCTTT.

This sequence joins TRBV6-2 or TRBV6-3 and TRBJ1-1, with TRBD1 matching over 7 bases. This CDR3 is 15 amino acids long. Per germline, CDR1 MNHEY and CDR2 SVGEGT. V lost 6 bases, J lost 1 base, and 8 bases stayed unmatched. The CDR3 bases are TGTGCCAGCAGCAAGAGACAGGGAGGGAACACTGAAGCTTTCTTT. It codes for CASSKRQGGNTEAFF.

In nucleotides, the CDR3 is TGTGCCAGCAGCCGTGGCGGTATTTCACCCCTCCACTTT. As protein: CASSRGGISPLHF. This chain joins TRBV3-1 (or the pseudogene TRBV3-2) and TRBJ1-6; D gene uncertain. Trimming stripped 4 bases from V and 9 bases from J, with 10 bases between. Per germline, CDR1 LGHDT and CDR2 YNNKEL (reference sequence). The CDR3 is made up of 13 amino acids.

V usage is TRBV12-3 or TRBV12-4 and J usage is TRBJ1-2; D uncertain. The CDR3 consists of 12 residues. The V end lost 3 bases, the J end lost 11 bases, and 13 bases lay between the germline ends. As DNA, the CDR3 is TGTGCCAGCAGTTTTTCGAGGCCAGGATACACCTTC. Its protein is CASSFSRPGYTF.

The CDR3 is CASSVQDEAFF. The DNA of the CDR3 is TGTGCCAGCAGCGTCCAAGATGAAGCTTTCTTT. The chain links TRBV2 to TRBJ1-1; no clear D. This CDR3 is 11 amino acids long. CDR1 is SNHLY, CDR2 FYNNEI, per germline. V gave up 6 bases and J gave up 7 bases, with 9 bases separating them.

The CDR3 DNA is TGTGCCAGCCGGATTACAGGGTCCAACGAGCAGTACTTC. Translated: CASRITGSNEQYF. The V and J genes are TRBV27 and TRBJ2-7, with a possible D match to TRBD1 (6 bases). Germline CDR1 MNHEY, CDR2 SMNVEV (reference sequence). The CDR3 extends over 13 amino acids. The V and J ends lost 8 bases and 5 bases respectively, with 16 bases between them.

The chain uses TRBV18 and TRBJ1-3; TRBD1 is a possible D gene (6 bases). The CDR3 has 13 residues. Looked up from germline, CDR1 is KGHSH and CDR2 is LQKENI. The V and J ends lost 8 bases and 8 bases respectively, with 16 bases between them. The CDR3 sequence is CASLRSQGDTIYF. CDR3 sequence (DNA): TGTGCCAGCCTTCGATCACAGGGAGACACCATATATTTT.

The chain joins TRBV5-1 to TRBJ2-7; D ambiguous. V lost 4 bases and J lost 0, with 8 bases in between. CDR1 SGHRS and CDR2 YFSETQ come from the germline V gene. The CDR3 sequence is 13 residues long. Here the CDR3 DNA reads TGCGCCAGCAGCGGTGAGAGCTCCTACGAGCAGTACTTC. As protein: CASSGESSYEQYF.

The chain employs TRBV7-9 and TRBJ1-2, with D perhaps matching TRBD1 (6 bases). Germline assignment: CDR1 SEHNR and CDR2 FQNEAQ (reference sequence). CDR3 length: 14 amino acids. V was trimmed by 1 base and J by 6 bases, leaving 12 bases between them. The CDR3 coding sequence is TGTGCCAGCAGCTTAGAGGCAGGGGTGGATGGCTACACCTTC. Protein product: CASSLEAGVDGYTF.

CDR3 residues: CASRRSRTGGKGNTIYF. CDR3 in DNA: TGTGCCAGCAGGAGATCCAGGACAGGTGGAAAAGGAAACACCATATATTTT. This sequence joins TRBV27 and TRBJ1-3, with 7 positions matching TRBD1. The CDR3 totals 17 residues. J lost 4 bases, V lost 6 bases, and 15 bases had no gene match. Germline V lookup: CDR1 MNHEY, CDR2 SMNVEV (reference sequence).

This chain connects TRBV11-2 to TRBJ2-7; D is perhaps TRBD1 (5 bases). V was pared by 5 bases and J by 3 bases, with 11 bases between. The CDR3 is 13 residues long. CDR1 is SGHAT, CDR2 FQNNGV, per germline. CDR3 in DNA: TGTGCCAGCAGCCGCCAGGGTTACTACGAGCAGTACTTC. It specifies CASSRQGYYEQYF.

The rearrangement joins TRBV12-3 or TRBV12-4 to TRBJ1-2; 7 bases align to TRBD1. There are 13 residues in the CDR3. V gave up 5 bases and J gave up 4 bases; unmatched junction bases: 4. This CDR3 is CASSPQGSYGYTF. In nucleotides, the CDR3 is TGTGCCAGCAGTCCACAGGGGAGCTATGGCTACACCTTC.

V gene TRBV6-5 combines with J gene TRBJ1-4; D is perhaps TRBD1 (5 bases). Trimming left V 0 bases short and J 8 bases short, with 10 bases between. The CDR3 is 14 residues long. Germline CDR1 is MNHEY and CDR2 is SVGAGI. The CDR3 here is CASSYSGEVEKLFF. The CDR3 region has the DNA TGTGCCAGCAGTTACTCGGGGGAGGTGGAAAAACTGTTTTTT.